A selection of T cell receptor beta chains follows, all from one sample in a study of cytomegalovirus exposure and HLA in healthy donors. This table comes from immunoSEQ multiplex PCR, and its TCRdb copy is limited to in-frame clones, with some not included. The repertoire consists of about 140,000 clones, with around 81% occurring once and the leading ten covering 2.8%. The specimen was PBMCs. The receptors originated from a male donor in good health and CMV-seronegative. The CDR3 runs from the conserved cysteine through the conserved F or W. Each record gives: V gene, D gene, clone size, J gene, CDR3 DNA, CDR3 protein. A D gene is named only where the DNA matches it firmly. Size tells how often a clone was seen (once, few, many) or the class of an expanded clone, and some rows leave it out.

TRBV7-8,TRBD2,NA,TRBJ2-1,TGTGCCAGCATCCGGGAGGGCCACTACAATGAGCAGTTCTTC,CASIREGHYNEQFF
TRBV11-3,NA,NA,TRBJ1-1,TGTGCCAGCAGCTTAGACGGGAAGAACACTGAAGCTTTCTTT,CASSLDGKNTEAFF
TRBV12-5,NA,NA,TRBJ1-5,TGTGCTAGTGGTTTGGGGACAGACGACAATCAGCCCCAGCATTTT,CASGLGTDDNQPQHF
TRBV18,TRBD2,NA,TRBJ2-5,TGTGCCAGCTCCCTCCTGGCTAGCGGCCAAGAGACCCAGTACTTC,CASSLLASGQETQYF
TRBV5-6,NA,NA,TRBJ1-2,TGTGCCAGCAGCTTGGCGCGGAATGGCTACACCTTC,CASSLARNGYTF
TRBV6-1,TRBD1,once,TRBJ2-2,TGTGCCGTCAGCACAGGGGATATCGGGGAGCTGTTTTTT,CAVSTGDIGELFF
TRBV27,TRBD2,NA,TRBJ2-1,TGTGCCAGCAGTTGGGACGGGAGGGGCTACAATGAGCAGTTCTTC,CASSWDGRGYNEQFF
TRBV4-1,NA,NA,TRBJ1-5,TGCGCCAGCAGCCAAGAAAGGTTGGCGACAAATCAGCCCCAGCATTTT,CASSQERLATNQPQHF
TRBV19,NA,few,TRBJ1-5,TGTGCCAGTAAGGATCAGAGGGGCAATCAGCCCCAGCATTTT,CASKDQRGNQPQHF
TRBV30,TRBD1,few,TRBJ1-6,TGTGCCTGGAGTCCCTGGGACAGGGATAATTCACCCCTCCACTTT,CAWSPWDRDNSPLHF
TRBV6-5,NA,NA,TRBJ2-5,TGTGCCAGCAGTAACAACATTGGGGAGCAGTACTTC,CASSNNIGEQYF
TRBV10-3,NA,NA,TRBJ1-3,TGTGCCATCAACCCTACCCCAGGGGTAGGAAACACCATATATTTT,CAINPTPGVGNTIYF
TRBV7-8,NA,NA,TRBJ2-1,TGTGCCAGCAGCTTAGCGCCCCAGGGGGGCAATGAGCAGTTCTTC,CASSLAPQGGNEQFF
TRBV10-3,NA,NA,TRBJ1-6,TGTGCCATCAGGGCAGGACGAGGAGGATCACCCCTCCACTTT,CAIRAGRGGSPLHF
TRBV12-5,NA,NA,TRBJ2-7,TGTGCTAGTGGGGAAAAAACAGTCTACGAGCAGTACTTC,CASGEKTVYEQYF
TRBV6-5,NA,NA,TRBJ1-1,TGTGCCAGCAGTGCAGGTATGAACACTGAAGCTTTCTTT,CASSAGMNTEAFF
TRBV9,TRBD2,once,TRBJ2-1,TGTGCCAGCAGCACAGCTAGCGGGAGTAGATTCAATGAGCAGTTCTTC,CASSTASGSRFNEQFF
TRBV19,TRBD1,NA,TRBJ1-1,TGTGCCAGTAGTTACAGGGGGGCGGATGAAGCTTTCTTT,CASSYRGADEAFF
TRBV5-1,NA,NA,TRBJ2-5,TGCGCCAGCAGCTTGTTAGGACAGAATTTGGAGACCCAGTACTTC,CASSLLGQNLETQYF
TRBV18,NA,NA,TRBJ1-5,TGTGCCAGCGCCCGGCAGGGAAATCAGCCCCAGCATTTT,CASARQGNQPQHF
TRBV2,TRBD2,NA,TRBJ2-3,TGTGCCAGCAGCCTGAGCGGGAGTGGCGCAGATACGCAGTATTTT,CASSLSGSGADTQYF
TRBV6-1,TRBD2,NA,TRBJ2-7,TGTGCCAGCAGTGAGGGACTAGCGGGGGGGACCTTTTGGCCCTACGAGCAGTACTTC,CASSEGLAGGTFWPYEQYF
TRBV7-2,NA,NA,TRBJ1-1,TGTGCCAGCAGCCTCATCGGCGGGTCAGGGGCCGCTGAAGCTTTCTTT,CASSLIGGSGAAEAFF
TRBV27,TRBD2,NA,TRBJ2-3,TGTGCCAGCAGTTCACACAAGACTAGCGGGATAACAGATACGCAGTATTTT,CASSSHKTSGITDTQYF
TRBV4-1,TRBD1,NA,TRBJ1-2,TGCGCCAGCAGCCCCGCAGGGGGGCCTAACTATGGCTACACCTTC,CASSPAGGPNYGYTF
TRBV7-9,TRBD1,NA,TRBJ1-1,TGTGCCAGCAGCACCAGGGGGCAGACTGAAGCTTTCTTT,CASSTRGQTEAFF
TRBV4-3,NA,NA,TRBJ2-2,TGCGCCAGCTCCGTGGACCAGGGAATTGGGGAGCTGTTTTTT,CASSVDQGIGELFF
TRBV19,TRBD1,NA,TRBJ1-6,TGTGCCAGCAGGACAGGGCTAGTGAATTCACCCCTCCACTTT,CASRTGLVNSPLHF
TRBV5-4,TRBD2,NA,TRBJ2-1,TGTGCCAGCAGACCTGGACTAGCGAATGAGCAGTTCTTC,CASRPGLANEQFF
TRBV19,TRBD2,NA,TRBJ2-1,TGTGCCAGTAGTGTGACTAGCGGGAGGGCCTACAATGAGCAGTTCTTC,CASSVTSGRAYNEQFF
TRBV27,NA,NA,TRBJ1-1,TGTGCCAGCAGTCACCACACCGGGACGCGGGGGGTGAACACTGAAGCTTTCTTT,CASSHHTGTRGVNTEAFF
TRBV6-5,NA,NA,TRBJ2-2,TGTGCCAGCAACTTCTCCCCCGGGGAGCTGTTTTTT,CASNFSPGELFF
TRBV5-1,TRBD2,NA,TRBJ2-7,TGCGCCAGCAGCACTTTAGCGGGAGTACACGAGCAGTACTTC,CASSTLAGVHEQYF
TRBV5-4,TRBD1,NA,TRBJ1-1,TGTGCCCGCAGCTTGAGGGGCAGGGGGCTAAACACTGAAGCTTTCTTT,CARSLRGRGLNTEAFF
TRBV18,NA,few,TRBJ2-7,TGTGCCAGCTCACCCCTCCGATCTAGCGCATACCCTGGCGACGAGCAGTACTTC,CASSPLRSSAYPGDEQYF
TRBV6-6,NA,NA,TRBJ1-2,TGTGCCAGCCTAACGCGGGGTTCCACCGACTATGGCTACACCTTC,CASLTRGSTDYGYTF
TRBV10-3,NA,NA,TRBJ1-2,TGTGCCATCAGTGTGCAGAACTATGGCTACACCTTC,CAISVQNYGYTF
TRBV6-5,TRBD1,NA,TRBJ1-1,TGTGCCAGCAGTCAGACAGGGAGTACTGAAGCTTTCTTT,CASSQTGSTEAFF
TRBV5-1,TRBD1,NA,TRBJ1-1,TGCGCCAGCAGCTTGAAGACAGGGGTGAACACTGAAGCTTTCTTT,CASSLKTGVNTEAFF
TRBV9,TRBD2,NA,TRBJ2-4,TGTGCCAGCAGCGAGACTAGCGGGAGTAACATTCAGTACTTC,CASSETSGSNIQYF
TRBV7-9,TRBD1,NA,TRBJ2-7,TGTGCCAGCAGAAAAGGGTCCCGGGACAGGCCCTCCTACGAGCAGTACTTC,CASRKGSRDRPSYEQYF
TRBV25-1,NA,NA,TRBJ2-1,TGTGCCAGCAGTGAATACGGGCAGGTTACCGGGGGGCAGTTCTTC,CASSEYGQVTGGQFF
TRBV2,NA,once,TRBJ1-2,TGTGCCAGCAGTACAGCTACCTATGGCTACACCTTC,CASSTATYGYTF
TRBV15,TRBD2,NA,TRBJ2-3,TGTGCCACCAGCAGAAGCGGGAGGGCCACAGATACGCAGTATTTT,CATSRSGRATDTQYF
TRBV10-3,TRBD1,NA,TRBJ2-7,TGTGCCATCAGTGAGTCGATCGGGCAGGGGGCTACCAGCTCCTACGAGCAGTACTTC,CAISESIGQGATSSYEQYF
TRBV5-1,TRBD1,NA,TRBJ1-2,TGCGCCAGCAGCTTCCGGACAGGGGAGGATGGCTACACCTTC,CASSFRTGEDGYTF
TRBV5-1,TRBD1,NA,TRBJ2-7,TGCGCCAGCAGCTTGACCGGGACAGGGGACCACGAGCAGTACTTC,CASSLTGTGDHEQYF
TRBV30,NA,NA,TRBJ2-3,TGTGCCTGGATGTGGAGTCCGGCAGATACGCAGTATTTT,CAWMWSPADTQYF
TRBV29-1,NA,NA,TRBJ1-5,TGCAGCGTCGCTCCAGGGAATAGCAATCAGCCCCAGCATTTT,CSVAPGNSNQPQHF
TRBV7-9,NA,NA,TRBJ1-2,TGTGCCAGCAGCTTAGGAGGTATACAGGGATCTCGGGGCTACACCTTC,CASSLGGIQGSRGYTF
TRBV2,TRBD2,NA,TRBJ2-3,TGTGCCAGCTCGGGGGGGCAGGAAGATACGCAGTATTTT,CASSGGQEDTQYF
TRBV25-1,TRBD1,few,TRBJ2-7,TGTGCCAGCAGTGAATGGGTCGGGACAGAATCCTACGAGCAGTACTTC,CASSEWVGTESYEQYF
TRBV9,NA,once,TRBJ2-1,TGTGCCAGCAGCGTAGCGGGGGTCCACAATGAGCAGTTCTTC,CASSVAGVHNEQFF
TRBV5-4,TRBD1,few,TRBJ2-7,TGTGCCAGCAGCTTGGTGGGGACAGGGGGGGTGCAGTACTTC,CASSLVGTGGVQYF
TRBV5-6,TRBD2,NA,TRBJ2-3,TGTGCCAGCAGCTTGTGGGCGGGAGAATTCGCAGATACGCAGTATTTT,CASSLWAGEFADTQYF